This T cell receptor beta chain was sequenced for a study of PD-1 blockade in classical Hodgkin lymphoma. Whole-study context: Every 2 weeks, patients had 3 mg/kg nivolumab intravenously.

This clone appeared once. Trimming cost V 6 bases and J 5 bases, with 14 bases left between them. CDR3 length: 13 amino acids. Germline-derived CDR1 and CDR2 are MGHDK and SYGVNS. Sequencing was performed with immunoSEQ multiplex PCR; in TCRdb, only in-frame clones are kept and a portion is missing. The profile covers around 26,000 clones, with about 74% appearing a single time and nearly 8% taken by the ten largest. All patients relapsed after autologous stem cell transplantation, and brentuximab vedotin exposure varied. Best responses included complete response and partial response; otherwise, the best response was progressive disease.

The chain has TRBV25-1 and TRBJ2-7; weak D call: TRBD1 (7 bases). This TCR came from a human donor with classical Hodgkin lymphoma. The sequencing used peripheral blood mononuclear cells (PBMCs), collected before the second cycle of nivolumab. CDR3 DNA: TGTGCCAGCAGAGGACAGGAGGGACACGAGCAGTACTTC. This encodes CASRGQEGHEQYF.